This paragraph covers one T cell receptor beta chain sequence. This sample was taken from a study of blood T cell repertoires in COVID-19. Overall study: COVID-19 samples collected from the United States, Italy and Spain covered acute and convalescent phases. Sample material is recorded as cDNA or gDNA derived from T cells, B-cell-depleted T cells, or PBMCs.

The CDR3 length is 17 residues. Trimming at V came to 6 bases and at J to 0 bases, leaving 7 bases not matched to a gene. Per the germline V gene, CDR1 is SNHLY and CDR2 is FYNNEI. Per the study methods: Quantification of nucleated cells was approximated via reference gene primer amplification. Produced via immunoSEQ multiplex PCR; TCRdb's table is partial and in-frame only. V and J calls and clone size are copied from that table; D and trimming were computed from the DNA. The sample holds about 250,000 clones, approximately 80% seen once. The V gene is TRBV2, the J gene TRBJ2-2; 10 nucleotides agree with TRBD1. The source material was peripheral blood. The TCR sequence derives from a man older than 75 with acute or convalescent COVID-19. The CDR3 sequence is CASSRRTGGTNTGELFF. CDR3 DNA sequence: TGTGCCAGCAGCCGCCGGACAGGGGGTACGAACACCGGGGAGCTGTTTTTT. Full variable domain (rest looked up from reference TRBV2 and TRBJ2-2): EPEVTQTPSHQVTQMGQEVILRCVPISNHLYFYWYRQILGQKVEFLVSFYNNEISEKSEIFDDQFSVERPDGSNFTLKIRSTKLEDSAMYFCASSRRTGGTNTGELFFGEGSRLTVL.